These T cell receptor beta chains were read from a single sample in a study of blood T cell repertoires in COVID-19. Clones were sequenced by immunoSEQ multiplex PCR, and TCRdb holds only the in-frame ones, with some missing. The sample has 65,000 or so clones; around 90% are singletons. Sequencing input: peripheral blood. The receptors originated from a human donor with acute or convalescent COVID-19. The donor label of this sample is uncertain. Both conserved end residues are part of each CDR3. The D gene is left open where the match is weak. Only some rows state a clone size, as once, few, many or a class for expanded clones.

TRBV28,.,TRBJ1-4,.,TGTGCCAGCAGTCCCTGGGGCCGAAATAATGAAAAACTGTTTTTT,CASSPWGRNNEKLFF
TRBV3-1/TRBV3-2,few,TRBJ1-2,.,TGTGCCAGCAGCCAGGACCCCGGGACTTCAAACTATGGCTACACCTTC,CASSQDPGTSNYGYTF
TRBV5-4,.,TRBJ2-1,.,TGTGCCAGCAGCTTGGCCTTTTCCCACAATGAGCAGTTCTTC,CASSLAFSHNEQFF
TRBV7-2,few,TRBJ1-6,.,TGTGCCAGCAGCTTAGAATGGCAGAAGAATTCACCCCTCCACTTT,CASSLEWQKNSPLHF
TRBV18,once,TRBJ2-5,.,TGTGCCAGCACCCCGACGGGGCAAGAGACCCAGTACTTC,CASTPTGQETQYF
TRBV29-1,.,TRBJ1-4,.,TGCAGCGTTGAAGGCTTGGCAGGGTGGCATGAAAAACTGTTTTTT,CSVEGLAGWHEKLFF
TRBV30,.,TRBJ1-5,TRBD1,TGTGCCTGGAGTAACAGGGGCGATCAGCCCCAGCATTTT,CAWSNRGDQPQHF
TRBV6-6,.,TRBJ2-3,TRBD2,TGTGCCAGCAGTAGGCGGGGGGCCGTCACAGATACGCAGTATTTT,CASSRRGAVTDTQYF
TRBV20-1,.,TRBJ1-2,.,TGCAGCCGGCCGACAAGCTATGGCTACACCTTC,CSRPTSYGYTF
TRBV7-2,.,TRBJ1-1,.,TGTGCCAGCAGCCCCGCGCGGGATGTGAACACTGAAGCTTTCTTT,CASSPARDVNTEAFF
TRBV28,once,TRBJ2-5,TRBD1,TGTGCCAGCAGTTCCGCGGGACAGGGCCAAGAGACCCGGTACTTC,CASSSAGQGQETRYF
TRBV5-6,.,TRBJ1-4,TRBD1,TGTGCCAGCAGCTTGGCAGGGGGGTCTTCTAATGAAAAACTGTTTTTT,CASSLAGGSSNEKLFF
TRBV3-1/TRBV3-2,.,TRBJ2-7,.,TGTGCCAGCAGCCAAGGATTTGTGGGGGCTTACGAGCAGTACTTC,CASSQGFVGAYEQYF
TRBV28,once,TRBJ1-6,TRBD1,TGTGCCAGCAGCTCTTACAGGGGCGGTAATTCACCCCTCCACTTT,CASSSYRGGNSPLHF
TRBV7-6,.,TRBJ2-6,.,TGTGCCAGCCTCTCCCGTGGGGCCAACGTCCTGACTTTC,CASLSRGANVLTF
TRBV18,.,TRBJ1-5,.,TGTGCCAGCTCGCCTAACTATAGCAATCAGCCCCAGCATTTT,CASSPNYSNQPQHF
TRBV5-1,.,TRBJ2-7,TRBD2,TGCGCCAGCAGCTTGGACACACCGGGAGGACTAGCGGGGGCCTACGAGCAGTACTTC,CASSLDTPGGLAGAYEQYF
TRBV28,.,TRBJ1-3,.,TGTGCCAGCAGTTTAGAAAGGGCAGGGGTCCACTCTGGAAACACCATATATTTT,CASSLERAGVHSGNTIYF
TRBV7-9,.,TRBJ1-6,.,TGTGCCAGCAGCTTAAGCGGAAGAGTGCTCCACTTT,CASSLSGRVLHF
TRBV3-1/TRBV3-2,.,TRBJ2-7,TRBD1,TGTGCCAGCAGCCGGACAGGGGGGGCCTACGAGCAGTACTTC,CASSRTGGAYEQYF
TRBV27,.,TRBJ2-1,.,TGTGCCAGCAGTTTAGCGATGGTAGCGGAGGACAATGAGCAGTTCTTC,CASSLAMVAEDNEQFF
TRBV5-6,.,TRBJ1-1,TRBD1,TGTGCCAGCAGCTTCTTGAGACAGGGGGCCACTGAAGCTTTCTTT,CASSFLRQGATEAFF
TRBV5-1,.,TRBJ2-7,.,TGCGCCAGCAGCTTCTCGGATACTAGCAGCTACGAGCAGTACTTC,CASSFSDTSSYEQYF
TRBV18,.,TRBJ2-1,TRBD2,TGTGCCAGCTCACCCGAGGCTAGCGGGAGGTTTTACAATGAGCAGTTCTTC,CASSPEASGRFYNEQFF
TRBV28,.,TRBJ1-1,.,TGTGCCAGCAGTTTACGTGTGAACACTGAAGCTTTCTTT,CASSLRVNTEAFF
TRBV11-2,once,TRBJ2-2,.,TGTGCCAGCAGCTTAGATGGGGGGACCGGGGAGCTGTTTTTT,CASSLDGGTGELFF
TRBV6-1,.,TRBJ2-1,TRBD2,TGTGCCAGCAGTGCACGACTCGGAGCTAGCGGGAGTAGGTCCGTTAATGAGCAGTTCTTC,CASSARLGASGSRSVNEQFF
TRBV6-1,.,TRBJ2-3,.,TGTGCCAGCAGTGTCCGTAGGACTGACCTTAGCACAGATACGCAGTATTTT,CASSVRRTDLSTDTQYF
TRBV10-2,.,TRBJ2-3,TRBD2,TGCGCCAGCAGCGCTAGCGGGAGGGTCGCAGATACGCAGTATTTT,CASSASGRVADTQYF
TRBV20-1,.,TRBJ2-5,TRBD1,TGCAGTGCTAGTATGGTTACAGGGGGGTTTCAAGAGACCCAGTACTTC,CSASMVTGGFQETQYF
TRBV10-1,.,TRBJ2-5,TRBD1,TGCGCCAGAAACGGACAGGTTCAAGAGACCCAGTACTTC,CARNGQVQETQYF
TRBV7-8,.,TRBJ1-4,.,TGTGCCAGCAGCTTAGATCGTTTACGCGACAGAGCACCTAACAAACTGTTTTTT,CASSLDRLRDRAPNKLFF
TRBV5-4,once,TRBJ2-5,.,TGTGCCAGCAGCTTACAGGGTACAGAGACCCAGTACTTC,CASSLQGTETQYF
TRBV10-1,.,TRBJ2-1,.,TGCGCCAGCAGTGACCCGACAACTGGGCAGTTCTTC,CASSDPTTGQFF
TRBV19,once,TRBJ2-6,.,TGTGCCAGTAGTATAGTACCTTCCGGGGGGGCCAACGTCCTGACTTTC,CASSIVPSGGANVLTF
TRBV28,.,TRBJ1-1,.,TGTGCCAGCAGTTTATATGGGAGGACTGAAGCTTTCTTT,CASSLYGRTEAFF
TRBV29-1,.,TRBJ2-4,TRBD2,TGCAGCGCCTTACCTAGCGGGGGTGTGAACATTCAGTACTTC,CSALPSGGVNIQYF
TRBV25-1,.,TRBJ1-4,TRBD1,TGTGCCAGCAGTGATCCCGGGACAGGGTATGAAAAACTGTTTTTT,CASSDPGTGYEKLFF
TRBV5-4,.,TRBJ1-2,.,TGTGCCAGCAGCTTGGAGAGCGCCTATGGCTACACCTTC,CASSLESAYGYTF
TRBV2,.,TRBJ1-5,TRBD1,TGTGCCAGCATGGGACAGGGCAAACAGCCCCAGCATTTT,CASMGQGKQPQHF
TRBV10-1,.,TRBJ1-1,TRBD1,TGCGCCAGCAGTGGGACAGGGGGGGATGAAGCTTTCTTT,CASSGTGGDEAFF
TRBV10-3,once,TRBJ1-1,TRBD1,TGTGCCATCAGTGAGAGGGGGACAGTTAATACTGAAGCTTTCTTT,CAISERGTVNTEAFF
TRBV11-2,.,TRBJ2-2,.,TGTGCCAGCAGCTCCGACTTGACCGGGGAGCTGTTTTTT,CASSSDLTGELFF
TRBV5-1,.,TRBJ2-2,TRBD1,TGCGCCAGCAGCCCGACCCGACAGGGGCGAGGCACCGGGGAGCTGTTTTTT,CASSPTRQGRGTGELFF
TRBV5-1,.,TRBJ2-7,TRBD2,TGCGCCAGCAGCTTGTCCCTAGCGGGACAAACCTACGAGCAGTACTTC,CASSLSLAGQTYEQYF
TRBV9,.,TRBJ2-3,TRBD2,TGTGCCAGCAGCGTAGAACTAGCGGGGGCAACAGATACGCAGTATTTT,CASSVELAGATDTQYF
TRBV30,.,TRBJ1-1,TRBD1,TGTGCCTCTCGGTTCAGGGGGCCGGGCACTGAAGCTTTCTTT,CASRFRGPGTEAFF
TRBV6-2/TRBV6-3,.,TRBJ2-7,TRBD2,TGTGCCAGCAGTGCTCCGGGACTAGCCTCGTACGAGCAGTACTTC,CASSAPGLASYEQYF
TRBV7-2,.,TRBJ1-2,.,TGTGCCAGCAGCTCCCCCGGGGGGCGCTGGAATGGCTACACCTTC,CASSSPGGRWNGYTF
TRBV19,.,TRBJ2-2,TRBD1,TGTGCCAGTAGAAGCCGGACAGGGCGAGGTAACACCGGGGAGCTGTTTTTT,CASRSRTGRGNTGELFF
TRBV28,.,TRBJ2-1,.,TGTGCCAGCAGCCTCCGGGGAGTCTACAATGAGCAGTTCTTC,CASSLRGVYNEQFF
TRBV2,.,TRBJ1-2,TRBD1,TGTGCCAGCAGTTTAGGGACAGGGAACTATGGCTACACCTTC,CASSLGTGNYGYTF
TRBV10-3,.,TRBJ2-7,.,TGTGCCATCAGTGAGGCCAGGGGCTCCTACGAGCAGTACTTC,CAISEARGSYEQYF
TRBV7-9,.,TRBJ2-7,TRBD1,TGTGCCAGCAGCTGGGACAGGGGAGCCTACGAGCAGTACTTC,CASSWDRGAYEQYF
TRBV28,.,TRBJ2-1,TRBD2,TGTGCCAGCAGTTTATCTAGCGGGGGCTACAATGAGCAGTTCTTC,CASSLSSGGYNEQFF
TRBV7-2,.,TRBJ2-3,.,TGTGCCAGCAGCTTTCCCAGGCGGCCTAGCCGCACAGATACGCAGTATTTT,CASSFPRRPSRTDTQYF
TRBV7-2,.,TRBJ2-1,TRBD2,TGTGCCAGCAGCTCGGGGACTAGGTACAATGAGCAGTTCTTC,CASSSGTRYNEQFF